This entry concerns a single TCR beta chain. This sample stems from a study of blood T cell repertoires in COVID-19. Authors' processing steps: It was from reference gene primer amplification that nucleated cell counts were estimated. Clones were sequenced by immunoSEQ multiplex PCR, and TCRdb holds only the in-frame ones, with some missing. V and J calls and clone size follow that table, whereas D and trimming were derived from the DNA. This sample has more than 200,000 clones; roughly nine tenths occur once, and the top ten carry roughly 3%. CDR1 is SGHTA and CDR2 is FQGTGA in the germline V gene. With 1 base clipped from V and 3 bases from J, the junction kept 4 bases outside the gene matches. This CDR3 comprises 16 residues.

The specimen sequenced was peripheral blood. This TCR derives from a man between 18 and 35 years old with active or convalescent COVID-19. The gene calls are TRBV7-3 and TRBJ2-3; 10 bases agree with TRBD1. The CDR3 sequence is CASSLRTGGLTDTQYF. CDR3 DNA: TGTGCCAGCAGCTTAAGGACAGGGGGATTGACAGATACGCAGTATTTT.